The source of this T cell receptor (beta chain) is a study of blood T cells in healthy people across ages. About the study: Roughly one uniquely barcoded beta molecule per two T cells was captured. Notes on the study in general: Naive T cell percentage showed a strong correlation with the diversity of TCR beta.

This clonotype was detected a few times. Its target is unknown. Then a second PCR, running about 6 to 12 cycles, was carried out with a sample-barcoded 5' primer and a J-beta primer mix. A tag from a template-switch adaptor with 12 random nucleotides marked each cDNA molecule. From the 5' RACE reads, TCRdb called clonotypes with MiXCR, one entry per CDR3 protein. This sample yields about a million distinct CDR3 sequences, of which roughly 51% are seen a single time; 20% to 25% belongs to the top ten. There are 12 residues in the CDR3. Germline CDR1 is SGHTA and CDR2 is FQGNSA. V lost 10 bases to trimming and J lost 5 bases, with 14 bases between them. The study isolated at least 7 million PBMCs from each sample.

The sample consisted of blood. The chain recombines TRBV7-2 with TRBJ2-5; D remains ambiguous. This TCR came from a woman in her fifties or sixties in good health. The CDR3 nucleotides are TGTGCCATTTCAACGGGTAGGGAGACCCAGTACTTC. Protein sequence: CAISTGRETQYF.